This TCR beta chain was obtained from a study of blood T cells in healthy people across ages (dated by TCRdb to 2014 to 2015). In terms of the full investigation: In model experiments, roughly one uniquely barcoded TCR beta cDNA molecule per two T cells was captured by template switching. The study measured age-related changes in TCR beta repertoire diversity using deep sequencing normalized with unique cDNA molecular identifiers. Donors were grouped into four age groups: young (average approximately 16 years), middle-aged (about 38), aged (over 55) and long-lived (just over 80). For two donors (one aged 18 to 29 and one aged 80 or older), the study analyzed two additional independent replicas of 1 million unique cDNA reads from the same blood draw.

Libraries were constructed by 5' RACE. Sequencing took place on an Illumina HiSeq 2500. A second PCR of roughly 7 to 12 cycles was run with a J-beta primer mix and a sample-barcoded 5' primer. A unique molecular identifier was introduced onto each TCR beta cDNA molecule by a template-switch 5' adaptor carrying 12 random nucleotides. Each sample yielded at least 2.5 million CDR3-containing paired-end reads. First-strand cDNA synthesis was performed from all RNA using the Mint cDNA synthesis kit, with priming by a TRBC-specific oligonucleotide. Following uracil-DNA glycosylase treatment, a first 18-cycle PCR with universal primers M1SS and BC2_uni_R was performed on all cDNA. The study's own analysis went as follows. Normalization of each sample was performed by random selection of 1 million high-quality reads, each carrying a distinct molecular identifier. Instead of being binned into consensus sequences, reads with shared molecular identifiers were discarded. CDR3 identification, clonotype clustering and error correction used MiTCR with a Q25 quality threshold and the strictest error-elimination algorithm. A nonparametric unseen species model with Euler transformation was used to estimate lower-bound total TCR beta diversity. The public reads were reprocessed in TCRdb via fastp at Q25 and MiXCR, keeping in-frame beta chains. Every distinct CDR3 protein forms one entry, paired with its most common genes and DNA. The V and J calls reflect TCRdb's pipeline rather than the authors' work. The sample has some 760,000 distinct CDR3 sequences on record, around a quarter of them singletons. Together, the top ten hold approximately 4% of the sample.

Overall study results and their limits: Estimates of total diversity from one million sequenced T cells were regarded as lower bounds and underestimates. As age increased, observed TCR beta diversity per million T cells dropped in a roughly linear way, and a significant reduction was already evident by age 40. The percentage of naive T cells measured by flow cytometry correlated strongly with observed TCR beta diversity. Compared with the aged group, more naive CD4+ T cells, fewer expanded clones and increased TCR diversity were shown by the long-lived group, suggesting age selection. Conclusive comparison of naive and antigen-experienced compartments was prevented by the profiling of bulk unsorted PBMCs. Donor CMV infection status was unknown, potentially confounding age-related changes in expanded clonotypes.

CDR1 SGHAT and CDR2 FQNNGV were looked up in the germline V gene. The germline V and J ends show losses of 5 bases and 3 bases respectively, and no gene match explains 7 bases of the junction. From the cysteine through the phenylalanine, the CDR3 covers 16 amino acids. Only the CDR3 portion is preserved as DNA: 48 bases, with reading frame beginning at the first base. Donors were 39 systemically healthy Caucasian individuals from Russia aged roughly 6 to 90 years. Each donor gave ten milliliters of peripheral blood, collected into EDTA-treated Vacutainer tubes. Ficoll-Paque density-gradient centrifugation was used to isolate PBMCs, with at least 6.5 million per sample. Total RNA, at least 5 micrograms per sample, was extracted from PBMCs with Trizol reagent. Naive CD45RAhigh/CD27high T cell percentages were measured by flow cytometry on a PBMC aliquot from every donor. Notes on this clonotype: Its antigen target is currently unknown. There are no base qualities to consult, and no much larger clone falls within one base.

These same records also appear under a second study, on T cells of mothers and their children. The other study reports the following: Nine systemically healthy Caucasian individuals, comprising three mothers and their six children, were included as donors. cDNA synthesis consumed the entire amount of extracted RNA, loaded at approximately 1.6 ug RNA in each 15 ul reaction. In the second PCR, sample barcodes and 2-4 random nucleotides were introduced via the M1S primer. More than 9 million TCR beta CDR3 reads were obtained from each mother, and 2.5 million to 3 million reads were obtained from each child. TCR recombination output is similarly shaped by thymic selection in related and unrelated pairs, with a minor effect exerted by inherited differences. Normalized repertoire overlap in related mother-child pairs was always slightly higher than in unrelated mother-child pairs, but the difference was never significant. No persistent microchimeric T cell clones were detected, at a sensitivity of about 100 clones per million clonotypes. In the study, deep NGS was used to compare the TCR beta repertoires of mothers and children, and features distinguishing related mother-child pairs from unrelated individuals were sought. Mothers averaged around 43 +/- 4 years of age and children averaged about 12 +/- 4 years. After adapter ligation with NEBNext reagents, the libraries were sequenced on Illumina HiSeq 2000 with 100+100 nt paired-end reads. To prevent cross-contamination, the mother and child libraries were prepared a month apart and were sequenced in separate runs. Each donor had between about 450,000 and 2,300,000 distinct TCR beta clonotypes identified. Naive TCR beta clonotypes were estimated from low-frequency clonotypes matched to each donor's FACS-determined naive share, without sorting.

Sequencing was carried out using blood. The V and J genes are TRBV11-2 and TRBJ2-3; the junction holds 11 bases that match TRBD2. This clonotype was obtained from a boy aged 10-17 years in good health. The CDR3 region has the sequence CASSRSASGGTDTQYF. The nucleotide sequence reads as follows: TGTGCCAGCAGCAGAAGCGCTAGCGGGGGGACAGATACGCAGTATTTT.